Listed below are T cell receptor beta chains from one sample, sequenced in a study of identical twins. Using its own MiXCR run on the 5' RACE reads, TCRdb lists one record per CDR3 protein. The sample has around 1.7 million distinct CDR3 sequences; roughly a third are singletons. The sample taken for sequencing was cord blood. The receptors originated from a newborn girl in good health. The CDR3 runs from the conserved cysteine through the conserved F or W. Each record gives: CDR3 protein, CDR3 DNA, clone size, J gene, D gene, V gene. The D gene is left open where the match is weak. A row's size may be missing; if present it is once, few, many or a size class.

cdr3_aa: CSARDPAGASYEQYF
cdr3_nt: TGCAGTGCTAGAGATCCGGCGGGGGCCTCCTACGAGCAGTACTTC
clone_size: .
j_call: TRBJ2-7
d_call: .
v_call: TRBV20-1

cdr3_aa: CARKNTGTLEDYNSPLHF
cdr3_nt: TGTGCCAGAAAAAACACCGGGACCCTGGAGGACTATAATTCACCCCTCCACTTT
clone_size: .
j_call: TRBJ1-6
d_call: .
v_call: TRBV27

cdr3_aa: CASSQARHSNQPQHF
cdr3_nt: TGCGCCAGCAGCCAAGCCAGACATAGCAATCAGCCCCAGCATTTT
clone_size: .
j_call: TRBJ1-5
d_call: .
v_call: TRBV4-1

cdr3_aa: CASSSTHSRQPQGIGYTF
cdr3_nt: TGTGCCAGCAGTAGCACACACTCCCGACAGCCGCAGGGGATTGGCTACACCTTC
clone_size: .
j_call: TRBJ1-2
d_call: .
v_call: TRBV27

cdr3_aa: CASSLWGTSGNRDTQYF
cdr3_nt: TGTGCCAGCAGTTTATGGGGGACTAGCGGGAATAGAGATACGCAGTATTTT
clone_size: few
j_call: TRBJ2-3
d_call: TRBD2
v_call: TRBV28

cdr3_aa: CASSLFPGQLNTEAFF
cdr3_nt: TGCGCCAGCAGCTTGTTTCCGGGACAGCTGAACACTGAAGCTTTCTTT
clone_size: .
j_call: TRBJ1-1
d_call: TRBD1
v_call: TRBV5-1

cdr3_aa: CSGSRDLGEQYF
cdr3_nt: TGCAGTGGATCCCGAGATCTCGGTGAGCAGTACTTC
clone_size: .
j_call: TRBJ2-5
d_call: .
v_call: TRBV20-1

cdr3_aa: CSARDPISGRVLRKNIQYF
cdr3_nt: TGCAGTGCTAGAGATCCGATCAGCGGGAGGGTTCTACGCAAAAACATTCAGTACTTC
clone_size: .
j_call: TRBJ2-4
d_call: TRBD2
v_call: TRBV20-1

cdr3_aa: CASSLRGDIDQETQYF
cdr3_nt: TGCGCCAGCAGCTTGAGAGGGGACATAGACCAAGAGACCCAGTACTTC
clone_size: .
j_call: TRBJ2-5
d_call: .
v_call: TRBV5-1

cdr3_aa: CASSEPLGGGTDTQYF
cdr3_nt: TGTGCCAGCAGTGAACCGTTGGGGGGGGGCACAGATACGCAGTATTTT
clone_size: few
j_call: TRBJ2-3
d_call: TRBD2
v_call: TRBV6-1

cdr3_aa: CASSLAGRTETYGYTF
cdr3_nt: TGCGCCAGCAGCTTGGCGGGTCGGACAGAAACCTATGGCTACACCTTC
clone_size: .
j_call: TRBJ1-2
d_call: .
v_call: TRBV5-1

cdr3_aa: CASSPVEEETQYF
cdr3_nt: TGTGCCAGCAGCCCCGTGGAGGAAGAGACCCAGTACTTC
clone_size: .
j_call: TRBJ2-5
d_call: .
v_call: TRBV3-1

cdr3_aa: CASSLRTSWVRADTQYF
cdr3_nt: TGTGCCAGCAGTCTCAGGACTAGCTGGGTTAGGGCAGATACGCAGTATTTT
clone_size: .
j_call: TRBJ2-3
d_call: TRBD2
v_call: TRBV12-3/TRBV12-4

cdr3_aa: CASSQTVHSYEQYF
cdr3_nt: TGTGCCAGCAGTCAGACAGTACACTCCTACGAGCAGTACTTC
clone_size: few
j_call: TRBJ2-7
d_call: .
v_call: TRBV12-3/TRBV12-4

cdr3_aa: CASSRRDSEANVLTF
cdr3_nt: TGTGCCAGCAGTCGACGGGACTCTGAGGCCAACGTCCTGACTTTC
clone_size: .
j_call: TRBJ2-6
d_call: .
v_call: TRBV6-5

cdr3_aa: CASSLGTVFYEQYF
cdr3_nt: TGTGCCAGCAGCTTAGGGACAGTTTTTTACGAGCAGTACTTC
clone_size: .
j_call: TRBJ2-7
d_call: .
v_call: TRBV11-2

cdr3_aa: CSASAAFRDGYTF
cdr3_nt: TGCAGTGCTAGTGCGGCTTTCAGGGATGGCTACACCTTC
clone_size: once
j_call: TRBJ1-2
d_call: .
v_call: TRBV20-1

cdr3_aa: CASSLKWDYEQYF
cdr3_nt: TGTGCCAGCAGCTTAAAGTGGGACTACGAGCAGTACTTC
clone_size: .
j_call: TRBJ2-7
d_call: .
v_call: TRBV7-2

cdr3_aa: CASSPLRTSGRHEQYF
cdr3_nt: TGTGCCAGCTCACCATTGCGGACTAGCGGGAGGCACGAGCAGTACTTC
clone_size: .
j_call: TRBJ2-7
d_call: TRBD2
v_call: TRBV18

cdr3_aa: CASSSRRAHYEQYF
cdr3_nt: TGTGCCAGCAGTTCCAGACGGGCCCACTACGAGCAGTACTTC
clone_size: many
j_call: TRBJ2-7
d_call: .
v_call: TRBV28

cdr3_aa: CATLGGSGGRDTQYF
cdr3_nt: TGTGCCACTCTCGGGGGGTCTGGTGGTAGAGATACGCAGTATTTT
clone_size: few
j_call: TRBJ2-3
d_call: TRBD2
v_call: TRBV6-1

cdr3_aa: CSARDGTSGREAKNIQYF
cdr3_nt: TGCAGTGCTAGAGACGGGACTAGCGGGAGAGAGGCCAAAAACATTCAGTACTTC
clone_size: few
j_call: TRBJ2-4
d_call: TRBD2
v_call: TRBV20-1

cdr3_aa: CASSYADLGPSNTEAFF
cdr3_nt: TGTGCCAGCAGTTACGCCGATTTGGGGCCCTCGAACACTGAAGCTTTCTTT
clone_size: .
j_call: TRBJ1-1
d_call: .
v_call: TRBV6-5

cdr3_aa: CSARVGLLTNNEQFF
cdr3_nt: TGCAGTGCTAGAGTGGGACTACTGACGAACAATGAGCAGTTCTTC
clone_size: .
j_call: TRBJ2-1
d_call: TRBD2
v_call: TRBV20-1

cdr3_aa: CASSYGVLVERQFF
cdr3_nt: TGTGCCAGCAGTTACGGGGTCCTAGTGGAACGGCAGTTCTTC
clone_size: few
j_call: TRBJ2-1
d_call: .
v_call: TRBV6-6

cdr3_aa: CSAPDRGKRAKNIQYF
cdr3_nt: TGCAGTGCTCCGGACAGGGGAAAAAGAGCCAAAAACATTCAGTACTTC
clone_size: .
j_call: TRBJ2-4
d_call: TRBD1
v_call: TRBV20-1

cdr3_aa: CASSLGGFGVLGTDTQYF
cdr3_nt: TGTGCCAGCAGCTTAGGAGGGTTCGGGGTCCTCGGGACAGATACGCAGTATTTT
clone_size: .
j_call: TRBJ2-3
d_call: .
v_call: TRBV11-3

cdr3_aa: CASSPGGRLYNEQYF
cdr3_nt: TGTGCCAGCAGCCCTGGGGGACGTCTGTACAATGAGCAGTACTTC
clone_size: .
j_call: TRBJ2-7
d_call: .
v_call: TRBV6-5

cdr3_aa: CASSSPRDLNTEAFF
cdr3_nt: TGCGCCAGCAGCTCACCCAGGGACCTGAACACTGAAGCTTTCTTT
clone_size: .
j_call: TRBJ1-1
d_call: .
v_call: TRBV5-1

cdr3_aa: CASSTNRVEQYF
cdr3_nt: TGTGCCAGCAGTACAAACAGGGTAGAGCAGTACTTC
clone_size: many
j_call: TRBJ2-7
d_call: .
v_call: TRBV12-3/TRBV12-4

cdr3_aa: CASSFSEPNSPLHF
cdr3_nt: TGCGCCAGCAGCTTTTCCGAGCCTAATTCACCCCTCCACTTT
clone_size: .
j_call: TRBJ1-6
d_call: .
v_call: TRBV5-1

cdr3_aa: CASSLTGGVSTF
cdr3_nt: TGTGCCAGCAGTCTCACAGGGGGCGTTTCCACCTTC
clone_size: .
j_call: TRBJ1-2
d_call: TRBD1
v_call: TRBV28

cdr3_aa: CASSPGTPYNEQFF
cdr3_nt: TGTGCCAGCTCACCCGGGACCCCCTACAATGAGCAGTTCTTC
clone_size: many
j_call: TRBJ2-1
d_call: .
v_call: TRBV18

cdr3_aa: CSGRSTLNTEAFF
cdr3_nt: TGCAGCGGCAGGAGTACCTTGAACACTGAAGCTTTCTTT
clone_size: few
j_call: TRBJ1-1
d_call: .
v_call: TRBV29-1

cdr3_aa: CSASGRARWEQYF
cdr3_nt: TGCAGTGCTAGCGGGAGAGCAAGGTGGGAGCAGTACTTC
clone_size: .
j_call: TRBJ2-7
d_call: .
v_call: TRBV20-1

cdr3_aa: CASRYRDSTDTQYF
cdr3_nt: TGTGCCAGCAGGTACAGGGACAGCACAGATACGCAGTATTTT
clone_size: .
j_call: TRBJ2-3
d_call: .
v_call: TRBV6-1

cdr3_aa: CASSLAPRVAYGYTF
cdr3_nt: TGTGCCAGCAGCTTGGCCCCCCGGGTGGCCTATGGCTACACCTTC
clone_size: .
j_call: TRBJ1-2
d_call: .
v_call: TRBV5-5

cdr3_aa: CSARIGRLLADTQYF
cdr3_nt: TGCAGTGCTAGAATAGGGCGCCTTTTGGCAGATACGCAGTATTTT
clone_size: .
j_call: TRBJ2-3
d_call: .
v_call: TRBV20-1

cdr3_aa: CASGYPEQYF
cdr3_nt: TGCGCTAGCGGGTACCCCGAGCAGTACTTC
clone_size: .
j_call: TRBJ2-7
d_call: TRBD2
v_call: TRBV5-1

cdr3_aa: CATSDPRGSYNEQFF
cdr3_nt: TGTGCCACCAGTGATCCTCGGGGTTCCTACAATGAGCAGTTCTTC
clone_size: .
j_call: TRBJ2-1
d_call: .
v_call: TRBV24-1

cdr3_aa: CSVVAGVETQYF
cdr3_nt: TGCAGCGTTGTGGCGGGGGTCGAGACCCAGTACTTC
clone_size: .
j_call: TRBJ2-5
d_call: TRBD2
v_call: TRBV29-1

cdr3_aa: CASSRVLAGLAKNIQYF
cdr3_nt: TGCGCCAGCAGCCGGGTCCTAGCGGGACTAGCCAAAAACATTCAGTACTTC
clone_size: .
j_call: TRBJ2-4
d_call: TRBD2
v_call: TRBV4-1

cdr3_aa: CATSRDHRNLNEKLFF
cdr3_nt: TGTGCCACCAGCAGAGATCACCGGAACCTTAATGAAAAACTGTTTTTT
clone_size: .
j_call: TRBJ1-4
d_call: .
v_call: TRBV15

cdr3_aa: CASSQEYPFSRLDYGYTF
cdr3_nt: TGTGCCAGCAGCCAAGAATACCCCTTTTCGAGGCTTGACTATGGCTACACCTTC
clone_size: .
j_call: TRBJ1-2
d_call: .
v_call: TRBV3-1

cdr3_aa: CSIESEACEQYF
cdr3_nt: TGCAGCATTGAATCGGAGGCCTGCGAGCAGTACTTC
clone_size: .
j_call: TRBJ2-7
d_call: .
v_call: TRBV29-1

cdr3_aa: CASSVPIEREKTSTDTQYF
cdr3_nt: TGCGCCAGCAGCGTCCCCATTGAGCGGGAAAAGACTAGCACAGATACGCAGTATTTT
clone_size: .
j_call: TRBJ2-3
d_call: TRBD2
v_call: TRBV5-1

cdr3_aa: CSAWRQGYEKLFF
cdr3_nt: TGCAGTGCTTGGAGACAGGGGTACGAAAAACTGTTTTTT
clone_size: .
j_call: TRBJ1-4
d_call: TRBD1
v_call: TRBV20-1

cdr3_aa: CASSFRLAGQFF
cdr3_nt: TGTGCCAGCAGTTTTCGCCTAGCGGGGCAGTTCTTC
clone_size: .
j_call: TRBJ2-1
d_call: TRBD2
v_call: TRBV12-3/TRBV12-4

cdr3_aa: CASSQPLTSGDYEQYF
cdr3_nt: TGTGCCAGCAGCCAACCATTGACTAGCGGGGACTACGAGCAGTACTTC
clone_size: .
j_call: TRBJ2-7
d_call: TRBD2
v_call: TRBV4-2

cdr3_aa: CASSLQPGQGPGSYEQYF
cdr3_nt: TGCGCCAGCAGCCTTCAACCGGGACAGGGGCCAGGCTCCTACGAGCAGTACTTC
clone_size: .
j_call: TRBJ2-7
d_call: TRBD1
v_call: TRBV4-1

cdr3_aa: CATSSGTSGEREQFF
cdr3_nt: TGTGCCACCAGCAGCGGGACTAGCGGCGAGAGGGAGCAGTTCTTC
clone_size: .
j_call: TRBJ2-1
d_call: TRBD2
v_call: TRBV15

cdr3_aa: CSVDRGTGKFYSEQFF
cdr3_nt: TGCAGCGTTGATAGGGGGACAGGGAAATTCTACAGTGAGCAGTTCTTC
clone_size: .
j_call: TRBJ2-1
d_call: TRBD1
v_call: TRBV29-1

cdr3_aa: CSAATSGRVRGQYF
cdr3_nt: TGCAGTGCAGCCACTAGCGGGAGGGTAAGAGGGCAGTACTTC
clone_size: .
j_call: TRBJ2-5
d_call: TRBD2
v_call: TRBV20-1

cdr3_aa: CASSLSWGTSGPRSYNEQYF
cdr3_nt: TGTGCCAGCAGCTTATCATGGGGGACTAGCGGGCCACGATCCTACAATGAGCAGTACTTC
clone_size: .
j_call: TRBJ2-7
d_call: TRBD2
v_call: TRBV7-9

cdr3_aa: CSAIRDRDYEQFF
cdr3_nt: TGCAGTGCTATCCGGGACAGGGACTATGAGCAGTTCTTC
clone_size: .
j_call: TRBJ2-1
d_call: TRBD1
v_call: TRBV20-1

cdr3_aa: CASSYSHRLASSSYEQYF
cdr3_nt: TGTGCCAGCAGTTACTCGCACCGACTAGCCTCCAGCTCCTACGAGCAGTACTTC
clone_size: few
j_call: TRBJ2-7
d_call: TRBD2
v_call: TRBV6-2/TRBV6-3

cdr3_aa: CASSQAGRGTEAFF
cdr3_nt: TGTGCCAGCAGCCAGGCGGGACGTGGCACTGAAGCTTTCTTT
clone_size: .
j_call: TRBJ1-1
d_call: .
v_call: TRBV3-1

cdr3_aa: CASSLLTTGQGRSYEQYF
cdr3_nt: TGTGCCAGCAGCCTACTGACCACGGGACAGGGTAGGTCCTACGAGCAGTACTTC
clone_size: .
j_call: TRBJ2-7
d_call: TRBD1
v_call: TRBV3-1